The source of this T cell receptor (beta chain) is a study of T cells after yellow fever vaccination (dated by TCRdb to the late 2010s). For the study in its entirety: Using CD3, CD45RA, CCR7 and CD95 staining, memory subsets (EM, EMRA, CM and Tscm) were sorted on a BD FACS Aria III. The SMART-Seq v4 Ultra Low Input RNA kit was used to prepare libraries from fractions with low cell numbers. Bulk TCR alpha and beta repertoires were sequenced longitudinally to track T-cell clones before and after primary and booster YFV17D yellow fever vaccination. The cohort comprised two healthy male donors, one aged 18 to 30 and one aged 30 to 40 years. Bulk PBMC replicates and cell subsets were isolated from blood drawn at multiple timepoints before and after both primary and secondary immunization. Memory subsets were sorted on days 0, 15 and 45 and at 18 months following primary vaccination, and on days 0, 15 and 45 following the 30-year booster.

The meaning of the sample's treatment or condition label: live attenuated yellow fever vaccine strain. PBMCs were isolated from peripheral blood using a standard Ficoll-Paque protocol. RNA from sorted memory subsets was extracted with the RNeasy Micro Kit. As for this clonotype: Per-nucleotide qualities are absent, and no much larger clonotype sits a single base away.

Overall results and qualifications from the work: A small share of clonotypes was detected in both CD4 and CD8 compartments, with the overlap likely arising from convergent recombination. After the booster, most clones that had expanded after primary vaccination were detected again (approximately 96% of CD4 and about 88% of CD8), suggesting broad maintenance of memory. The study included only a couple of donors, which limits how far the findings can be generalized. Computational filtering was required because FACS-sorted repertoires could contain abundant contaminating clonotypes from the bulk population. The secondary T-cell response was weaker than the primary response but faster, peaking on day 5 instead of day 15. On day 0, almost all vaccine-responding clonotypes were below detection in the sorted memory subsets.

Synthesis of TCR cDNA relied on 5'RACE template switching, a step that introduced a universal primer site along with unique molecular identifiers. Priming for cDNA synthesis came from both the TCR alpha and TCR beta constant segments. Libraries were amplified in two PCR steps, with sample barcodes and sequencing adapters added in the second step. Sequencing of libraries was done on Illumina HiSeq 2500 (2x100 bp) or NovaSeq (2x150 bp). On the authors' methods: MIGEC handled demultiplexing of reads and collapsing into UMI consensus sequences, while MiXCR performed V(D)J alignment. Vaccine-responding clonotypes were defined with edgeR using replicate PBMC samples, requiring FDR below 0.01 and a log2 fold change above 5 up to day 15. Each bulk clonotype was labeled CD4 or CD8 based on which sequenced repertoire, CD4 or CD8, contained the clonotype at higher abundance. To estimate how each clone was distributed across memory phenotypes, clonotype frequencies in memory subsets were weighted by FACS-sorted cell numbers. The public reads were quality trimmed at Q25 with fastp and then assembled into clones with MiXCR by TCRdb, keeping productive beta chains. When rows share a CDR3 protein, they turn into one entry using the most common DNA and genes. In this record, the V and J calls reflect TCRdb's handling and not the investigators' own analysis. The table for this sample lists about 46,000 distinct CDR3 sequences; around 6.5% of them were counted only once. More than 9% of the sample is in the top ten clones.

Measured from the cysteine to the phenylalanine, the CDR3 is 12 residues long. CDR3 DNA is the only sequence kept; it has 36 bases, read in frame from the first base. The junction carries 9 bases between V and J, which are trimmed by 6 bases and 4 bases respectively. According to the germline V gene, CDR1 reads SGHTA and CDR2 reads FQGNSA. Sequencing was performed on PBMCs, either bulk or a sorted T-cell subset (CD4+, CD8+, memory, or dextramer-sorted; not recorded which), taken 45 days after the yellow fever booster vaccination. The TCR sequence derives from a man aged 25 to 45 who received the YFV17D yellow fever vaccine. The sequence is built from TRBV7-2 and TRBJ2-5; no D gene is confidently identified. The nucleotide sequence is TGTGCCAGCAGGGGCCGACGAGAGACCCAGTACTTC. Its protein reads: CASRGRRETQYF.